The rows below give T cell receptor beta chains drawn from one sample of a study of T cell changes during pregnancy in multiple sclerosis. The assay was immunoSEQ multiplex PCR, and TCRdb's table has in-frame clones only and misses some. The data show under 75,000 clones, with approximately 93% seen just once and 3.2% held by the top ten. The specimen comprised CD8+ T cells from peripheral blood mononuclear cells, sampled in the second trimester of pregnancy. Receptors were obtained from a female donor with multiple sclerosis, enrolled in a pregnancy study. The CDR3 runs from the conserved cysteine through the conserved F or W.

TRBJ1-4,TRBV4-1,CASSQDPGSATNEKLFF
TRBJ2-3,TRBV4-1,CASSQESRDTDTQYF
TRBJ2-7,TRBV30,CAWSSSGGIYEQYF
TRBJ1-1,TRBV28,CASEPGGRDTEAFF
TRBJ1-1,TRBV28,CASSIDRVMNTEAFF
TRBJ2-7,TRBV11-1,CASSPVGQGLIVYEQYF
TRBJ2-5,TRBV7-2,CASRILAGGPHQETQYF
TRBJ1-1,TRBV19,CASSMGAGWATEAFF
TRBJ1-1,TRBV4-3,CASSLRDRGPNTEAFF
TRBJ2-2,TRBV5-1,CASTSQGKNTGELFF
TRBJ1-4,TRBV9,CASSGDSNEKLFF
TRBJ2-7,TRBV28,CASSGTEGLSYEQYF
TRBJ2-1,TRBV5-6,CASSLEVASGVYNEQFF
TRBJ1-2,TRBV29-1,CSAEDRADYGYTF
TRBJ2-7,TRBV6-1,CASSGTGTSYEQYF
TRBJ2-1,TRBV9,CASSVERGITYNEQFF
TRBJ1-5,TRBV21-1,CASSKPTVEGVFGNQPQHF
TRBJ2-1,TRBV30,CAWSVSSGHIEQFF
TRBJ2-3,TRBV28,CASSLQGTIGTSGFTDTQYF
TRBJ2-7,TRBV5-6,CASSLRLADYEQYF
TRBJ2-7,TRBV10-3,CAISENDGTSGTYEQYF
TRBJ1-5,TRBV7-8,CASSYTGFGQPQHF
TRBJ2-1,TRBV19,CASSIRRDSYNEQFF
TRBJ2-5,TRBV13,CASSARQGQETQYF
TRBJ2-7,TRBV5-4,CASSLGQGAYEQYF
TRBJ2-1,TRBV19,CASSRTSGFYNEQFF
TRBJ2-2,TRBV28,CASSLLGATGELFF
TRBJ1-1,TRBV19,CASSMGSSSEAFF
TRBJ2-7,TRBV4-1,CASSQDGGTGTYEQYF
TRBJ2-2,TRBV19,CASRQPNTGELFF
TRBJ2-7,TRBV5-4,CASSWGTGSEQYF
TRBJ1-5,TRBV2,CASSVYNQPQHF
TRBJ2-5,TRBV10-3,CAISESVRGWRKKETQYF
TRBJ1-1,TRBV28,CASSHMTGATEAFF
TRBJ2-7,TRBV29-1,CSVEGQGSLYEQYF
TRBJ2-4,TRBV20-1,CSAKGANIQYF